This is a list of T cell receptor beta chains from one sample in a study of cytomegalovirus exposure and HLA in healthy donors. Generated by immunoSEQ multiplex PCR, the TCRdb table keeps only in-frame clones and is missing some. Of roughly 190,000 clones listed, roughly 73% were seen once; the top ten hold 1.5% to 2%. The sequencing sample was made of PBMCs. These receptor sequences come from a woman aged 30 to 39 in good health and CMV-seronegative. The CDR3 runs from the conserved cysteine through the conserved F or W. The D gene is left open where the match is weak. Only part of the rows carry a size: once, few, many, or a class if the clone is expanded.

J gene,D gene,clone size,V gene,CDR3 protein,CDR3 DNA
TRBJ1-4,NA,NA,TRBV6-5,CASSSTARTDNEKLFF,TGTGCCAGCAGTTCGACAGCAAGAACGGATAATGAAAAACTGTTTTTT
TRBJ1-5,NA,NA,TRBV4-2,CASSQVQVAPQHF,TGTGCCAGCAGCCAAGTTCAGGTCGCGCCCCAGCATTTT
TRBJ1-2,NA,NA,TRBV29-1,CSVQQVDYGYTF,TGCAGCGTTCAACAGGTGGACTATGGCTACACCTTC
TRBJ1-4,NA,few,TRBV6-1,CASSRVGGNEKLFF,TGTGCCAGCAGTCGAGTGGGGGGAAATGAAAAACTGTTTTTT
TRBJ1-1,NA,NA,TRBV15,CATSSNRAFMNTEAFF,TGTGCCACCAGCAGTAACAGGGCTTTCATGAACACTGAAGCTTTCTTT
TRBJ2-7,TRBD2,NA,TRBV29-1,CSALLAGDYEQYF,TGCAGCGCCCTACTAGCGGGGGACTACGAGCAGTACTTC
TRBJ1-6,TRBD1,NA,TRBV18,CASSPGQGGNSPLHF,TGTGCCAGCTCACCTGGACAGGGGGGTAATTCACCCCTCCACTTT
TRBJ2-7,TRBD1,NA,TRBV6-5,CASRHTRQGEQYF,TGTGCCAGCAGACACACCAGACAGGGTGAGCAGTACTTC
TRBJ1-5,NA,NA,TRBV27,CASSLFPGAEQPQHF,TGTGCCAGCAGTTTATTTCCAGGGGCAGAGCAGCCCCAGCATTTT
TRBJ2-1,TRBD1,NA,TRBV5-1,CASSLVDRGNEQFF,TGCGCCAGCAGCTTGGTAGACAGGGGCAATGAGCAGTTCTTC
TRBJ2-7,NA,NA,TRBV5-1,CASSNEAANYEQYF,TGCGCCAGCAGCAACGAGGCAGCTAACTACGAGCAGTACTTC
TRBJ1-5,TRBD1,NA,TRBV19,CASSAQGGQPQHF,TGTGCCAGTAGTGCACAGGGGGGGCAGCCCCAGCATTTT
TRBJ1-1,TRBD1,once,TRBV9,CASSVSLGQGGMNTEAFF,TGTGCCAGCAGCGTAAGCCTGGGACAGGGGGGAATGAACACTGAAGCTTTCTTT
TRBJ2-5,NA,NA,TRBV7-9,CASSLARKQYF,TGTGCCAGCAGCTTAGCGCGCAAGCAGTACTTC
TRBJ1-2,NA,NA,TRBV6-5,CASSLDEGVGYTF,TGTGCCAGCAGTCTAGATGAAGGGGTCGGCTACACCTTC
TRBJ1-1,NA,few,TRBV5-5,CASSLGTGFSNTEAFF,TGTGCCAGCAGCTTAGGAACAGGGTTCTCGAACACTGAAGCTTTCTTT
TRBJ1-2,NA,once,TRBV30,CAWSPGVNYGYTF,TGTGCCTGGAGCCCAGGGGTAAACTATGGCTACACCTTC